The TCR beta chain under discussion was sequenced for a study of blood T cell repertoires in COVID-19. As for the study in general: Acute-phase and convalescent COVID-19 samples originated in the United States, Italy and Spain.

Cohort 3 recovery required two negative PCRs, clearance, or symptom resolution. As originally analysed: Reference gene primer amplification yielded estimated nucleated cell counts. This table comes from immunoSEQ multiplex PCR, and its TCRdb copy is limited to in-frame clones, with some not included. From that table come the V and J calls and clone size; the DNA was used to work out D and trimming. The repertoire consists of some 250,000 clones, with approximately 85% occurring once and the leading ten covering 1.5% to 2%. The receptor comes from a woman between 45 and 65 years old who had recovered from COVID-19. The specimen was PBMCs or T cells enriched from blood (not recorded which).

The CDR3 nucleotides are TGTGCCAGCAGTGAAGCCCCCCCAGGAAACACCATATATTTT. It is translated as CASSEAPPGNTIYF. The V gene is TRBV6-1, the J gene TRBJ1-3, with D uncertain. Trimming removed 0 bases at V and 4 bases at J, with 7 bases between. The germline CDR1 and CDR2 sequences are MNHNS and SASEGT. The CDR3 is 14 residues long.